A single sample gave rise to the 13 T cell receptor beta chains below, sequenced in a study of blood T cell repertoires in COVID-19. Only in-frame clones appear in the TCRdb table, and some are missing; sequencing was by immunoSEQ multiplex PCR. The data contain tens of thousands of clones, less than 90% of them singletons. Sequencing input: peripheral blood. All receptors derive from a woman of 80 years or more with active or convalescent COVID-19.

The CDR3 DNA is TGTGCCAGCAGCCCCCGGACAGGGGGCATGAACACTGAAGCTTTCTTT. It codes for CASSPRTGGMNTEAFF. The rearrangement links TRBV2 to TRBJ1-1, with 11 nucleotides matching TRBD1. The CDR3 has 16 residues. Germline assignment: CDR1 SNHLY and CDR2 FYNNEI. V dropped 6 bases and J dropped 0; count of bases not matched to a gene: 6.

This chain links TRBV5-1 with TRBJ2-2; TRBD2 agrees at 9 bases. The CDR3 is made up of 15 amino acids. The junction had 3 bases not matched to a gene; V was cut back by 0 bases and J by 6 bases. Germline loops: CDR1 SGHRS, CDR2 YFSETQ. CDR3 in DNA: TGCGCCAGCAGCTTGGCCCCTAGCGGGGCCGGGGAGCTGTTTTTT. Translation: CASSLAPSGAGELFF.

The CDR3 here is CASSPQAGLAGTYEQYF. The DNA for the CDR3 is TGCGCCAGCAGTCCTCAAGCGGGACTAGCGGGGACCTACGAGCAGTACTTC. This sequence joins TRBV10-2 and TRBJ2-7, with 13 bases fitting TRBD2. From germline, CDR1 is WSHSY and CDR2 SAAADI. This CDR3 has 17 amino acids. The V gene end was trimmed by 5 bases and the J gene end by 2 bases; junction bases not matched to a gene: 9.

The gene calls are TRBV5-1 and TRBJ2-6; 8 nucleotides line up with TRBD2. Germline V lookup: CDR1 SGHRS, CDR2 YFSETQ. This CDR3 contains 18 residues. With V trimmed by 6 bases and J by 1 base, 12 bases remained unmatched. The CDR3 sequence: CASKPPERGSSGANVLTF. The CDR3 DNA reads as TGCGCCAGCAAACCCCCTGAGCGGGGGTCTTCTGGGGCCAACGTCCTGACTTTC.

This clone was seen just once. CDR3: CATSVGQGSTEAFF. The CDR3 bases are TGTGCCACCAGTGTAGGACAGGGTTCCACTGAAGCTTTCTTT. The J gene is TRBJ1-1, the V gene TRBV24-1, with 8 nucleotides matching TRBD1. Trimming took 5 bases from V and 4 from J; bases not matched to a gene: 5. In germline, CDR1 is KGHDR, CDR2 SFDVKD. This CDR3 has 14 residues.

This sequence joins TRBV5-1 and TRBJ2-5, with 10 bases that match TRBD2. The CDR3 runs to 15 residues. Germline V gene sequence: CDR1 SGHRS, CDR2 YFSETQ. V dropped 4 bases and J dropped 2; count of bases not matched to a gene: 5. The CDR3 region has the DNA TGCGCCAGCAGCCCGGGACTAGCGTTTCAAGAGACCCAGTACTTC. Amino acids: CASSPGLAFQETQYF. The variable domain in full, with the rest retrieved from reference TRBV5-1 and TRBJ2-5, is KAGVTQTPRYLIKTRGQQVTLSCSPISGHRSVSWYQQTPGQGLQFLFEYFSETQRNKGNFPGRFSGRQFSNSRSEMNVSTLELGDSALYLCASSPGLAFQETQYFGPGTRLLVL.

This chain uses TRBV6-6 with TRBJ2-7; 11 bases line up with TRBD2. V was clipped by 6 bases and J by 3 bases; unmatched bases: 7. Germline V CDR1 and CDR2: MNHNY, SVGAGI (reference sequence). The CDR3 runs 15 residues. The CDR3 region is CASRTGTSGLYEQYF. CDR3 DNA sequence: TGTGCCAGCAGGACCGGGACTAGCGGTCTCTACGAGCAGTACTTC.

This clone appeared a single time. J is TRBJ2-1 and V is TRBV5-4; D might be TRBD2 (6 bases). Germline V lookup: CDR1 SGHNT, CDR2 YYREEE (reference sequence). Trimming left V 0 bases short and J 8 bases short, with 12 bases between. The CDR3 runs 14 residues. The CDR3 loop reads CASSLETSRDEQFF. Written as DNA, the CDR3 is TGTGCCAGCAGCTTGGAAACTAGCCGCGATGAGCAGTTCTTC.

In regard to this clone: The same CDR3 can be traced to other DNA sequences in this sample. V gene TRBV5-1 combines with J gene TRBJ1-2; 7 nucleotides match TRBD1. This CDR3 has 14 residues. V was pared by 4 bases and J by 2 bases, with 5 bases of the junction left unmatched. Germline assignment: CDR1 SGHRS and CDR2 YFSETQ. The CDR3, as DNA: TGCGCCAGCAGCCGTGGGGACAGCAACTATGGCTACACCTTC. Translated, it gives CASSRGDSNYGYTF.

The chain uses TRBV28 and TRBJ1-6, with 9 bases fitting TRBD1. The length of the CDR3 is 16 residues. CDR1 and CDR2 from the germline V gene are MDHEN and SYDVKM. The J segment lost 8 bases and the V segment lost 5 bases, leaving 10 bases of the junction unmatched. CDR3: CASSPGQGPAHSPLHF. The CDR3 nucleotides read TGTGCCAGCAGTCCCGGACAGGGGCCGGCGCATTCACCCCTCCACTTT.

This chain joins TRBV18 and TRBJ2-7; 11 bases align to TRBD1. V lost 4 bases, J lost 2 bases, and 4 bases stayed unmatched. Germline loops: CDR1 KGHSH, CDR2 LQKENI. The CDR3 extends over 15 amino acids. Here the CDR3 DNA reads TGTGCCAGCTCACGGGGGACAGGGGGAACCTACGAGCAGTACTTC. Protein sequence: CASSRGTGGTYEQYF.

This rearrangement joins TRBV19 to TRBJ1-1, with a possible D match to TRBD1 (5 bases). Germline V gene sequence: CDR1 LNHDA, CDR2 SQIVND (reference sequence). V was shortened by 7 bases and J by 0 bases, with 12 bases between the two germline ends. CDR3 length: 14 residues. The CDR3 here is CASIPDNMNTEAFF. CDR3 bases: TGTGCCAGTATCCCGGACAACATGAACACTGAAGCTTTCTTT.

Here the CDR3 reads CASSARRTGPYNEQFF. The DNA for the CDR3 is TGTGCCAGCAGTGCTCGAAGGACAGGGCCCTACAATGAGCAGTTCTTC. The V and J genes are TRBV6-1 and TRBJ2-1; 8 nucleotides line up with TRBD1. V shed 4 bases and J 2 bases; nucleotides not matched to a gene: 7. The CDR3 spans 16 residues. CDR1 MNHNS and CDR2 SASEGT come from the germline V gene.